Listed below are T cell receptor beta chains from one sample, sequenced in a study of Ad26.COV2.S vaccination and SARS-CoV-2 variants. Using immunoSEQ multiplex PCR, the repertoire was profiled, and TCRdb retains in-frame clones only, with some absent. The sample lists fewer than 400,000 clones, 70% to 90% occurring once. The sample consisted of peripheral blood, taken in a trial of Ad26.COV2.S vaccine versus placebo. Every receptor here comes from a person aged 18-65 years who received the Ad26.COV2.S COVID-19 vaccine or a placebo. Each CDR3 is given with its conserved first and last residue. D genes are given only for firm matches. A clone size is listed for some rows: how often the clone was seen (once, few, many), or a class if it is expanded.

J: TRBJ2-3
V: TRBV2
size: .
D: TRBD2
DNA: TGTGCCAGCACTACGTTGGCGGGAGGGGAAGGAGATACGCAGTATTTT
CDR3: CASTTLAGGEGDTQYF

J: TRBJ2-7
V: TRBV20-1
size: .
D: .
DNA: TGCAGTGCTAAAGGCCAGAACGAGCAGTACTTC
CDR3: CSAKGQNEQYF

J: TRBJ2-2
V: TRBV11-3
size: .
D: .
DNA: TGTGCCAGCAGCCTCGGGACCCCGAGAACCGGGGAGCTGTTTTTT
CDR3: CASSLGTPRTGELFF

J: TRBJ2-5
V: TRBV28
size: .
D: .
DNA: TGTGCCAGCAAACGACAGTACCAAGAGACCCAGTACTTC
CDR3: CASKRQYQETQYF

J: TRBJ2-7
V: TRBV7-9
size: .
D: .
DNA: TGTGCCAGCAGCTTGGGTGGGACAAGGGTCTACGAGCAGTACTTC
CDR3: CASSLGGTRVYEQYF

J: TRBJ2-3
V: TRBV28
size: .
D: TRBD2
DNA: TGTGCCAGCAGTTTTGGGCTAGCGGGAGGGCCCCGCACAGATACGCAGTATTTT
CDR3: CASSFGLAGGPRTDTQYF

J: TRBJ1-1
V: TRBV29-1
size: .
D: .
DNA: TGCAGCGTGACCCCCGGACGGCTAAACACTGAAGCTTTCTTT
CDR3: CSVTPGRLNTEAFF

J: TRBJ1-1
V: TRBV4-2
size: .
D: .
DNA: TGTGCCAGCAGCCAAGATCTGGGGGGGAACACTGAAGCTTTCTTT
CDR3: CASSQDLGGNTEAFF

J: TRBJ1-1
V: TRBV5-6
size: .
D: TRBD1
DNA: TGTGCCAGCGGTCCGGGACAGGGGCAAGGGAACACTGAAGCTTTCTTT
CDR3: CASGPGQGQGNTEAFF

J: TRBJ2-2
V: TRBV30
size: .
D: TRBD2
DNA: TGTGCCTGGACGGGACTACACACCGGGGAGCTGTTTTTT
CDR3: CAWTGLHTGELFF

J: TRBJ1-1
V: TRBV25-1
size: .
D: .
DNA: TGTGCCAGCAGGGGGTTTGCTGAAGCTTTCTTT
CDR3: CASRGFAEAFF

J: TRBJ2-1
V: TRBV7-2
size: .
D: .
DNA: TGTGCCAGCAGCCCGAACGCCCCTACTAGCAACAATGAGCAGTTCTTC
CDR3: CASSPNAPTSNNEQFF

J: TRBJ1-2
V: TRBV9
size: .
D: .
DNA: TGTGCCAGCAGCGAGGGGTCCCCAGGGAACTATGGCTACACCTTC
CDR3: CASSEGSPGNYGYTF

J: TRBJ1-1
V: TRBV30
size: .
D: .
DNA: TGTGCCTGGAGAACAGGTCCACAGGGTGCCACTGAAGCTTTCTTT
CDR3: CAWRTGPQGATEAFF

J: TRBJ2-7
V: TRBV6-5
size: once
D: TRBD1
DNA: TGTGCCAGCAGTTATACGTGGACAGGGGGCTACGAGCAGTACTTC
CDR3: CASSYTWTGGYEQYF

J: TRBJ2-2
V: TRBV5-4
size: .
D: .
DNA: TGTGCCAGCAGCCCTGGCGGCAGGGCGAACACCGGGGAGCTGTTTTTT
CDR3: CASSPGGRANTGELFF

J: TRBJ2-7
V: TRBV6-5
size: once
D: TRBD2
DNA: TGTGCCAGTACCAGGACTAGCGGAGGCGAGCAGTACTTC
CDR3: CASTRTSGGEQYF

J: TRBJ2-7
V: TRBV18
size: .
D: .
DNA: TGTGCCAGCGCACTCGGTAGGGACGGCGAGCAGTACTTC
CDR3: CASALGRDGEQYF

J: TRBJ1-2
V: TRBV11-2
size: .
D: .
DNA: TGTGCCAGCAGCTTAGATAAGGGGGTTGGCTACACCTTC
CDR3: CASSLDKGVGYTF

J: TRBJ1-2
V: TRBV4-1
size: once
D: .
DNA: TGCGCCAGCAGCCAAGTTACCGGGGAGCACTTGAGGGGCTACACCTTC
CDR3: CASSQVTGEHLRGYTF

J: TRBJ2-6
V: TRBV5-1
size: .
D: .
DNA: TGCGCCAGCAGCTTCAGGGTCTCTGGGGCCAACGTCCTGACTTTC
CDR3: CASSFRVSGANVLTF

J: TRBJ2-2
V: TRBV29-1
size: .
D: TRBD1
DNA: TGCAGCGCATCAGAGCCGGGACAGGGGGCAACCGGGGAGCTGTTTTTT
CDR3: CSASEPGQGATGELFF

J: TRBJ1-3
V: TRBV6-1
size: .
D: .
DNA: TGTGCCAGCAGTGAAACGATTAACTCTGGAAACACCATATATTTT
CDR3: CASSETINSGNTIYF

J: TRBJ1-1
V: TRBV20-1
size: .
D: .
DNA: TGCAGTGCTAGTTTCTACGGGGGGATGAACACTGAAGCTTTCTTT
CDR3: CSASFYGGMNTEAFF

J: TRBJ2-2
V: TRBV28
size: .
D: TRBD1
DNA: TGTGCCAGCAGTTTCCTTAGGGACAGGGGGCGCACCGGGGAGCTGTTTTTT
CDR3: CASSFLRDRGRTGELFF

J: TRBJ1-4
V: TRBV7-9
size: .
D: .
DNA: TGTGCCAGCAGCTTAGTTGGAGCAGGACCGAATGAAAAACTGTTTTTT
CDR3: CASSLVGAGPNEKLFF

J: TRBJ1-5
V: TRBV28
size: .
D: .
DNA: TGTGCCAGCAGTTTCGGACGGAGGGACCAGCATTTT
CDR3: CASSFGRRDQHF

J: TRBJ1-2
V: TRBV2
size: .
D: .
DNA: TGTGCCAGCAGAAACTATGGCTACACCTTC
CDR3: CASRNYGYTF

J: TRBJ2-1
V: TRBV3-1/TRBV3-2
size: .
D: TRBD2
DNA: TGTGCCAGCAGCCAAGATACTAGCGAGCTCAATGAGCAGTTCTTC
CDR3: CASSQDTSELNEQFF

J: TRBJ1-1
V: TRBV6-5
size: .
D: .
DNA: TGTGCCAGCAGGCGTCCCTCACCGAACACTGAAGCTTTCTTT
CDR3: CASRRPSPNTEAFF

J: TRBJ2-1
V: TRBV30
size: .
D: .
DNA: TGTGCCTGGAGTGTACCCAGAGGGAGGATATACAATGAGCAGTTCTTC
CDR3: CAWSVPRGRIYNEQFF

J: TRBJ1-3
V: TRBV3-1/TRBV3-2
size: .
D: .
DNA: TGTGCCAGCAGCCAAGAAGCGCTGAGATTCTCTGGAAACACCATATATTTT
CDR3: CASSQEALRFSGNTIYF

J: TRBJ1-1
V: TRBV5-6
size: .
D: .
DNA: TGTGCCAGCAGCGGGGTCCCCGATGGTGACACTGAAGCTTTCTTT
CDR3: CASSGVPDGDTEAFF

J: TRBJ2-7
V: TRBV11-2
size: once
D: .
DNA: TGTGCCAGCAGCGCCCTGGGCGAGCAGTACTTC
CDR3: CASSALGEQYF

J: TRBJ1-2
V: TRBV6-6
size: .
D: .
DNA: TGTGCCAGCCGGCGGTCTTCTAACTATGGCTACACCTTC
CDR3: CASRRSSNYGYTF

J: TRBJ2-3
V: TRBV19
size: .
D: .
DNA: TGTGCCAGTAGTCCTGGACGGGCACACAGAACGCAGTATTTT
CDR3: CASSPGRAHRTQYF

J: TRBJ2-1
V: TRBV4-1
size: .
D: TRBD2
DNA: TGCGCCAGCAGCGGACTGACTAGCGGGAGCAGAAATGAGCAGTTCTTC
CDR3: CASSGLTSGSRNEQFF

J: TRBJ1-1
V: TRBV28
size: .
D: .
DNA: TGTGCCAGCAGTTTATCTTCCGGGAACACTGAAGCTTTCTTT
CDR3: CASSLSSGNTEAFF

J: TRBJ1-2
V: TRBV7-2
size: .
D: .
DNA: TGTGCCAGCGGCCGAGGGGAGATTTATGGCTACACCTTC
CDR3: CASGRGEIYGYTF

J: TRBJ2-2
V: TRBV11-2
size: .
D: .
DNA: TGTGCCAGCAGCTTAAGGAGCGACACCGGGGAGCTGTTTTTT
CDR3: CASSLRSDTGELFF

J: TRBJ2-1
V: TRBV10-2
size: .
D: TRBD2
DNA: TGCGCCAGCAGTGAGCCTCGGGGAGCGGGAGTGGGGAATGAGCAGTTCTTC
CDR3: CASSEPRGAGVGNEQFF

J: TRBJ1-5
V: TRBV6-1
size: .
D: TRBD1
DNA: TGTGCCAGCAGTGAAGAAGTAGGGGGCGACGGGAGCAATCAGCCCCAGCATTTT
CDR3: CASSEEVGGDGSNQPQHF

J: TRBJ2-3
V: TRBV7-6
size: .
D: .
DNA: TGTGCCAGCAGCTTAGGTATTTCGGATACGCAGTATTTT
CDR3: CASSLGISDTQYF

J: TRBJ2-5
V: TRBV6-1
size: .
D: .
DNA: TGTGCCAGCAGTGCAGCCCTCGAGACCCAGTACTTC
CDR3: CASSAALETQYF

J: TRBJ1-3
V: TRBV7-2
size: .
D: TRBD1
DNA: TGTGCCAGCAGCTTAGTCGGGACAGGGGGAAACACCATATATTTT
CDR3: CASSLVGTGGNTIYF

J: TRBJ1-1
V: TRBV6-5
size: once
D: TRBD1
DNA: TGTGCCAGCAGTTACTCGAGGGGGCTTATGGGCACTGAAGCTTTCTTT
CDR3: CASSYSRGLMGTEAFF

J: TRBJ2-1
V: TRBV10-1
size: once
D: TRBD2
DNA: TGCGCCAGCAGTGCGGGACTAGCGGGAAGTAGTGAGCAGTTCTTC
CDR3: CASSAGLAGSSEQFF